These 24 T cell receptor beta chains came from one sample sequenced in a study of cytomegalovirus exposure and HLA in healthy donors (dated by TCRdb to the late 2010s). Library preparation was by the immunoSEQ multiplex PCR assay. A mixture of 60 forward primers for TCR Vbeta segments and 13 reverse primers for TCR Jbeta segments was used in the multiplex PCR. TCRdb retrieved this table from immuneACCESS and kept in-frame rearrangements only. Not all clones are present; in checked studies, unresolved V genes account for under half, and no reason is known for the remainder. The sample table shows 200,000 to 250,000 clones, and more than 60% are seen once. Of the sample, roughly 1.9% falls within the top ten clones. Source material: PBMCs. The source of these receptors is a woman between 25 and 40 years old in good health and CMV-seronegative.

This rearrangement joins TRBV6-5 to TRBJ1-6; D might be TRBD1 (6 bases). The CDR3 is made up of 14 amino acids. Germline V gene lookup returns CDR1 MNHEY and CDR2 SVGAGI. Trimming pared 6 bases from V and 7 bases from J, leaving 13 bases between. CDR3: CASSTDSENSPLHF. The CDR3 DNA follows: TGTGCCAGCAGCACGGACAGCGAGAATTCACCCCTCCACTTT.

The rearrangement uses TRBV30 and TRBJ2-3; D might be TRBD1 (5 bases). The CDR3 length is 13 residues. The V end lost 1 base, the J end lost 5 bases, and 10 bases lay between the germline ends. Looked up from germline, CDR1 is GTSNPN and CDR2 is SVGIG (reference sequence). CDR3 loop: CAWSAGAQDTQYF. CDR3 nucleotide sequence: TGTGCCTGGAGTGCTGGGGCTCAAGATACGCAGTATTTT.

The chain is built from TRBV4-1 and TRBJ1-2; D is unclear. CDR1 is MGHRA, CDR2 YSYEKL, per germline. This CDR3 region has 16 residues. The ends were cut back, 1 base at V and 4 bases at J, with 16 bases in the middle. The CDR3 reads CASSQGSVAVSYGYTF. CDR3 sequence (DNA): TGCGCCAGCAGCCAAGGATCTGTAGCAGTTAGCTATGGCTACACCTTC.

This clone occurred a few times. The CDR3 reads CASKTGGNYGYTF. CDR3 bases: TGTGCCAGCAAGACAGGGGGAAACTATGGCTACACCTTC. V gene TRBV2 combines with J gene TRBJ1-2; 9 bases map to TRBD1. This CDR3 is built from 13 residues. The germline gives CDR1 SNHLY, CDR2 FYNNEI. The V and J ends lost 7 bases and 2 bases, in that order; junction bases with no gene match: 2.

This clone was detected only a few times. CDR3 region: CASSYTGGMETQYF. The CDR3 nucleotides read TGTGCCAGCAGCTACACAGGGGGCATGGAGACCCAGTACTTC. The chain recombines TRBV9 with TRBJ2-5, with TRBD1 matching 9 bases. Germline trimming cut 4 bases from V and 5 bases from J; bases unmatched to any gene: 6. The length of the CDR3 is 14 residues. Germline CDR1 SGDLS, CDR2 YYNGEE.

The V gene is TRBV5-5, the J gene TRBJ2-5, with TRBD2 matching 14 bases. V gave up 7 bases and J gave up 7 bases; unmatched junction bases: 12. This CDR3 contains 16 residues. Germline V gene lookup returns CDR1 SGHKS and CDR2 YYEKEE (reference sequence). For the CDR3, the DNA is TGTGCCAGCGGTGCAGCGACTAGCGGGGGGGCTGGGACCCAGTACTTC. This encodes CASGAATSGGAGTQYF.

This chain joins TRBV5-1 and TRBJ2-3, with D perhaps matching TRBD1 (6 bases). The CDR3 has 17 residues. Trimming shortened V by 0 bases and J by 2 bases, and 16 bases separated the two germline ends. Germline lookup yields CDR1 SGHRS and CDR2 YFSETQ. In DNA form, the CDR3 reads TGCGCCAGCAGCTTGGCCGGGCTGGGGGCCTTCACAGATACGCAGTATTTT. Its protein product is CASSLAGLGAFTDTQYF.

The genes are TRBV6-1 and TRBJ2-7; the match to TRBD1 covers 7 bases. This CDR3 is 15 amino acids long. The germline CDR1 and CDR2 sequences are MNHNS and SASEGT. After removal of 5 bases from V and 0 bases from J, the junction contained 7 bases not matched to a gene. The CDR3 sequence: CASSPGTVASYEQYF. The CDR3 bases are TGTGCCAGCAGTCCCGGGACAGTAGCCTCCTACGAGCAGTACTTC.

This chain uses TRBV11-2 with TRBJ2-7, with D perhaps TRBD2 (6 bases). The CDR3 has 15 residues. V lost 1 base and J lost 5, with 15 bases in between. CDR1 and CDR2 (germline): SGHAT, FQNNGV. As DNA, the CDR3 is TGTGCCAGCAGCTTAGCCCCCGGGGGTTGGGACGAGCAGTACTTC. It specifies CASSLAPGGWDEQYF. The variable domain in full, completed from reference TRBV11-2 and TRBJ2-7, reads EAGVAQSPRYKIIEKRQSVAFWCNPISGHATLYWYQQILGQGPKLLIQFQNNGVVDDSQLPKDRFSAERLKGVDSTLKIQPAKLEDSAVYLCASSLAPGGWDEQYFGPGTRLTVT.

This clone has only a few counts. The rearrangement joins TRBV9 to TRBJ2-2; D remains ambiguous. This CDR3 has 12 amino acids. Germline V gives CDR1 SGDLS, CDR2 YYNGEE. Deletions cut 4 bases from V and 6 bases from J, with 7 bases between. The CDR3 sequence: CASSLLAGELFF. The CDR3 DNA is TGTGCCAGCAGCCTTCTCGCCGGGGAGCTGTTTTTT.

This chain links TRBV11-2 with TRBJ2-5; D perhaps matches TRBD2 (5 bases). The DNA matches TRBJ2-7 better at its end, which makes the J call doubtful. CDR1 and CDR2 (germline): SGHAT, FQNNGV. This CDR3 is 14 amino acids long. CDR3 amino acids: CASSLGRSAGEQYF. The CDR3 DNA sequence: TGTGCCAGCAGCTTAGGCAGGTCGGCGGGCGAGCAGTACTTC.

This chain uses TRBV30 with TRBJ1-5; a possible D gene is TRBD1 (6 bases). Germline V lookup: CDR1 GTSNPN, CDR2 SVGIG (reference sequence). Trimming pared 3 bases from V and 8 bases from J, leaving 17 bases between. The CDR3 contains 14 residues. CDR3: CAWRLQGEGKPQHF. The CDR3 DNA reads as TGTGCCTGGAGACTACAGGGAGAGGGTAAGCCCCAGCATTTT.

As for this clone: A junction end diverges from the germline sequence, so it may reflect a read error. The chain joins TRBV2 to TRBJ2-3; D remains unclear. This CDR3 comprises 17 residues. Germline CDR1 reads SNHLY; CDR2 reads FYNNEI. CDR3 nucleotides: TGTGTCAGCAGTCTACAACCCCTGGCGACTAGCACAGATACGCAGTATTTT. This translates into CVSSLQPLATSTDTQYF.

The chain links TRBV6-1 to TRBJ1-1; 11 bases fit TRBD1. The V segment lost 8 bases and the J segment 4 bases; nucleotides outside the gene matches: 3. Germline assignment: CDR1 MNHNS and CDR2 SASEGT. The CDR3 contains 13 residues. CDR3 bases: TGTGCCAGCCACGGGACAGGGGGCACTGAAGCTTTCTTT. Protein: CASHGTGGTEAFF.

Only one count was recorded for this clone. The V and J genes are TRBV5-4 and TRBJ2-7; weak D call: TRBD1 (6 bases). V was clipped by 3 bases and J by 4 bases, with 17 bases between them. The CDR3 contains 15 residues. Germline assignment: CDR1 SGHNT and CDR2 YYREEE (reference sequence). CDR3 DNA: TGTGCCAGCAGCTCCAGTCGAGGGGGTTTTTACGAGCAGTACTTC. This gives the protein CASSSSRGGFYEQYF.

The rearrangement links TRBV11-1 to TRBJ2-4, with 8 bases fitting TRBD2. There are 16 residues in the CDR3. V was pared by 5 bases and J by 0 bases, with 6 bases of the junction left unmatched. The germline V gene encodes CDR1 SGHAT and CDR2 FQDESV (reference sequence). For the CDR3, the DNA is TGTGCCAGCAGCCCAGAGCGGGAGCTAGCCAAAAACATTCAGTACTTC. It specifies CASSPERELAKNIQYF. Full variable domain (rest looked up from reference TRBV11-1 and TRBJ2-4): EAEVAQSPRYKITEKSQAVAFWCDPISGHATLYWYRQILGQGPELLVQFQDESVVDDSQLPKDRFSAERLKGVDSTLKIQPAELGDSAMYLCASSPERELAKNIQYFGAGTRLSVL.

This clone was seen a handful of times. V gene TRBV9 combines with J gene TRBJ2-1; 8 bases match TRBD2. CDR1 SGDLS and CDR2 YYNGEE come from the germline V gene. V lost 4 bases and J lost 5; bases outside the gene matches: 8. CDR3 size: 15 residues. The CDR3 protein is CASSLGGRTDNEQFF. CDR3 DNA sequence: TGTGCCAGCAGCCTAGGCGGGAGGACAGACAATGAGCAGTTCTTC.

This clone was counted a single time. The chain couples TRBV6-1 to TRBJ1-6; 9 bases are shared with TRBD1. After removal of 5 bases from V and 8 bases from J, the junction contained 7 bases not matched to a gene. Germline assignment: CDR1 MNHNS and CDR2 SASEGT. This CDR3 is built from 15 residues. Here the CDR3 reads CASSRPGQGHSPLHF. CDR3 DNA sequence: TGTGCCAGCAGTAGACCGGGACAGGGACATTCACCCCTCCACTTT.

This clone was recorded only once. The chain joins TRBV23-1 to TRBJ1-1, with D uncertain. TRBV23-1 is annotated as an ORF whose role is uncertain. The CDR3 totals 15 residues. V gave up 3 bases and J gave up 3 bases, with 14 bases separating them. CDR3 protein: CASSQTTEEHTEAFF. The CDR3 region has the DNA TGCGCCAGCAGTCAGACTACAGAAGAACACACTGAAGCTTTCTTT.

The CDR3 loop reads CAWRPGGGDTEAFF. In DNA form, the CDR3 reads TGTGCCTGGAGACCGGGGGGCGGGGACACTGAAGCTTTCTTT. J is TRBJ1-1 and V is TRBV30; TRBD1 is a possible D gene (6 bases). Between the trimmed V and J ends, which lost 3 bases and 3 bases, there was a span of 14 bases. The CDR3 is 14 residues long. Germline V lookup: CDR1 GTSNPN, CDR2 SVGIG (reference sequence).

V and J are TRBV29-1 and TRBJ2-5; D is perhaps TRBD1 (5 bases). Trimming took off 5 bases at V and 4 bases at J, with 8 bases between the two ends. The germline gives CDR1 SQVTM, CDR2 ANQGSEA. The length of the CDR3 is 11 residues. DNA of the CDR3: TGCAGCGTTCGAAGGGGAGAGACCCAGTACTTC. Translating it yields CSVRRGETQYF.

This clone was seen only a few times. The same CDR3 can be traced to other DNA sequences in this sample. The rearrangement uses TRBV15 and TRBJ1-1; D not certain. Trimming cost V 1 base and J 1 base, with 13 bases left between them. The germline V gene has CDR1 LNHNV and CDR2 YYDKDF (reference sequence). This CDR3 comprises 16 residues. The CDR3 spells CATSRGRGKGNTEAFF. The CDR3 DNA sequence: TGTGCCACCAGCAGAGGACGAGGGAAGGGGAACACTGAAGCTTTCTTT.

The chain uses TRBV6-6 and TRBJ2-1, with D maybe TRBD2 (7 bases). CDR3 length: 16 residues. Germline assignment: CDR1 MNHNY and CDR2 SVGAGI (reference sequence). Trimming left V 0 bases short and J 1 base short, with 10 bases between. The CDR3 is CASSYSGGASYNEQFF. CDR3 in DNA: TGTGCCAGCAGTTACTCGGGGGGGGCGTCCTACAATGAGCAGTTCTTC.

The sample holds one count of this clone. The gene calls are TRBV25-1 and TRBJ2-4, with 7 bases that match TRBD1. The CDR3 extends over 14 amino acids. The V segment lost 0 bases and the J segment 8 bases; nucleotides outside the gene matches: 4. Germline V gene sequence: CDR1 MGHDK, CDR2 SYGVNS. CDR3 in DNA: TGTGCCAGCAGTGAATATACAGGGGTGGACATTCAGTACTTC. Encoded protein: CASSEYTGVDIQYF.